This T cell receptor beta chain was documented in a study of blood T cell repertoires in COVID-19. Study in general: Whether acute or convalescent, the COVID-19 samples came from the United States, Italy and Spain.

Clinical history as reported by participants underpinned cohort assignment. In Cohort 3, a recovered donor had either two negative PCRs, clearance, or symptom resolution. This clone was counted once. Methods used by the authors: How many nucleated cells were present was estimated from reference gene primer amplification. Repertoires were generated with immunoSEQ multiplex PCR, while TCRdb's copy carries only in-frame clones and drops some. V and J calls and clone size are those listed in that table; D and trimming were worked out from the DNA. This sample carries approximately 310,000 clones, approximately 83% of them seen once, and the ten largest clones take over 2%. The CDR3 spans 20 residues.

The origin of this receptor is a man aged 25 to 40 who had recovered from COVID-19. This rearrangement joins TRBV21-1 to TRBJ2-4; the table assigns TRBD1, which was not confirmed against the DNA. TRBV21-1 corresponds to a pseudogene. Sequencing was carried out using PBMCs or T cells enriched from blood (not recorded which). CDR3 amino acids: CASSKKLPGHPLLAKNIQYF. CDR3 DNA: TGTGCCAGCAGCAAGAAACTACCGGGACACCCCCTTCTAGCCAAAAACATTCAGTACTTC.